The 31 T cell receptor beta chains given below trace back to one sample, sequenced in a study of T cells in Graves' hyperthyroidism and ophthalmopathy. Researchers amplified the TCR beta CDR3 regions from RNA transcripts. First-round RT-PCR targeting the TCR CDR3 was performed with the HTBI primer set. A single record per CDR3 protein comes from TCRdb applying MiXCR to the multiplex PCR reads. In the table there are 600,000 to 850,000 distinct CDR3 sequences, approximately 19% of which are singletons. The specimen was blood. All receptors derive from a woman in her fifties or sixties with Graves' hyperthyroidism that later progressed to Graves' ophthalmopathy.

This clonotype was counted many times. This chain links TRBV7-9 with TRBJ2-1; D may be TRBD2 (6 bases). This CDR3 is 17 amino acids long. Per germline, CDR1 SEHNR and CDR2 FQNEAQ (reference sequence). V was pared by 4 bases and J by 8 bases, with 24 bases between. In DNA, the CDR3 is TGTGCCAGCAGCTCAGTCAAAGGGCTCGAAGGAGGGTATGAGCAGTTCTTC. This sequence encodes CASSSVKGLEGGYEQFF.

This clonotype showed up just a few times. This chain uses TRBV29-1 with TRBJ1-1, with TRBD1 as a possible D gene (5 bases). The V gene's germline CDR1 is SQVTM and CDR2 ANQGSEA. Between the trimmed V and J ends, which lost 8 bases and 2 bases, there was a span of 12 bases. The CDR3 is 12 residues long. DNA for the CDR3: TGCAGCTTGTCTCGGACAAACACTGAAGCTTTCTTT. This sequence encodes CSLSRTNTEAFF.

This clonotype was seen many times. V and J are TRBV30 and TRBJ2-5; no clear D. Germline CDR1 and CDR2: GTSNPN and SVGIG (reference sequence). The CDR3 spans 11 residues. V was trimmed by 3 bases and J by 5 bases, leaving 7 bases between them. The CDR3 spells CAWRSEETQYF. The CDR3 DNA reads as TGTGCCTGGAGGTCAGAGGAGACCCAGTACTTC.

The rearrangement joins TRBV12-3 or TRBV12-4 to TRBJ2-3; TRBD2 matches 11 bases. Trimming removed 3 bases from V and 2 bases from J; junction bases left unmatched: 7. The CDR3 totals 17 residues. CDR3 sequence reads: CASSLASGGKITDTQYF. The CDR3 nucleotides read TGTGCCAGCAGTTTGGCTAGCGGGGGGAAAATCACAGATACGCAGTATTTT.

This clonotype was observed at least ten times. The V and J genes are TRBV3-1 and TRBJ1-1, with D perhaps TRBD1 (5 bases). The CDR3 has 14 residues. Between the trimmed V and J ends, which lost 5 bases and 4 bases, there was a span of 14 bases. The germline gives CDR1 LGHDT, CDR2 YNNKEL (reference sequence). CDR3 protein: CASSLSRGGTEAFF. The CDR3 DNA reads TGTGCCAGCAGCTTGAGCCGGGGGGGCACTGAAGCTTTCTTT.

This clonotype came up a few times. This chain links TRBV7-2 with TRBJ2-4; tentatively, D is TRBD1 (6 bases). The ends were cut back, 2 bases at V and 9 bases at J, with 17 bases in the middle. Germline values: CDR1 SGHTA, CDR2 FQGNSA. This CDR3 comprises 15 residues. CDR3 region: CASSLRGSGVVIQYF. In DNA form, the CDR3 reads TGTGCCAGCAGCTTAAGGGGGAGTGGCGTGGTCATTCAGTACTTC.

The V and J genes are TRBV3-1 and TRBJ1-1, with unresolved D. The ends were cut back, 1 base at V and 0 bases at J, with 12 bases in the middle. CDR1 is LGHDT and CDR2 is YNNKEL in the germline V gene (reference sequence). The CDR3 covers 16 residues. This CDR3 is CASSQGSGRMNTEAFF. The CDR3 DNA follows: TGTGCCAGCAGCCAAGGTTCTGGGCGGATGAACACTGAAGCTTTCTTT.

In its sample, this clonotype was seen many times. V gene TRBV5-1 combines with J gene TRBJ2-3, with TRBD2 identical over 8 bases. With 2 bases clipped from V and 0 bases from J, the junction kept 5 bases outside the gene matches. This CDR3 comprises 16 residues. CDR1 and CDR2 (germline): SGHRS, YFSETQ. The CDR3 spells CASSFRLASSTDTQYF. CDR3 sequence (DNA): TGCGCCAGCAGCTTTCGACTAGCGTCTAGCACAGATACGCAGTATTTT.

Details on this clonotype: Given a much more abundant clone one base away, this may be a read error. The V gene is TRBV6-2 or TRBV6-3, the J gene TRBJ1-1; no clear D. The CDR3 runs 13 residues. Germline V gives CDR1 MNHEY, CDR2 SVGEGT. The CDR3 is CASSSWLNTGAFF. The CDR3 coding sequence is TGTGCCAGCAGTTCATGGCTGAACACTGGAGCTTTCTTT.

As for this clonotype: A junction boundary mismatches the germline segment, possibly from a read error. The chain couples TRBV6-1 to TRBJ1-1; maybe TRBD1 (5 bases). This CDR3 spans 15 amino acids. The germline CDR1 and CDR2 sequences are MNHNS and SASEGT. The CDR3 nucleotides are TGTGCCAGCAGTGAAGAGGGGTTGGGGAACACTGGAGCTTTCTTT. It is translated as CASSEEGLGNTGAFF.

This chain joins TRBV6-4 and TRBJ2-1; 14 nucleotides match TRBD2. With V trimmed by 9 bases and J by 5 bases, 6 bases remained unmatched. Germline loops: CDR1 MRHNA, CDR2 SNTAGT. The CDR3 is 15 residues long. The CDR3 coding sequence is TGTGCCAGGACTAGCGGGGGGGCCGTAAACAATGAGCAGTTCTTC. It specifies CARTSGGAVNNEQFF.

The chain couples TRBV9 to TRBJ2-5, with unresolved D. Germline V gives CDR1 SGDLS, CDR2 YYNGEE. With 4 bases removed from V and 2 bases from J, the gap between germline ends came to 12 bases. The CDR3 has 14 amino acids. CDR3 sequence (DNA): TGTGCCAGCAGCCAGGACGGTCGGCAAGAGACCCAGTACTTC. This codes for CASSQDGRQETQYF.

The chain recombines TRBV6-5 with TRBJ1-6; no reliable D call. With 2 bases removed from V and 7 bases from J, the gap between germline ends came to 9 bases. The V gene's germline CDR1 is MNHEY and CDR2 SVGAGI. The CDR3 has 14 amino acids. The CDR3 region is CASSYTSGNSPLHF. CDR3 DNA: TGTGCCAGCAGTTACACATCGGGGAATTCACCCCTCCACTTT.

This clonotype was observed many times. V usage is TRBV7-8 and J usage is TRBJ1-5, with D uncertain. The CDR3 consists of 14 residues. Between the trimmed V and J ends, which lost 1 base and 4 bases, there was a span of 8 bases. CDR1 is SGHVS and CDR2 is FQNEAQ in the germline V gene. CDR3 region: CASSLETANQPQHF. The CDR3 bases are TGTGCCAGCAGCTTAGAGACCGCTAATCAGCCCCAGCATTTT. Full variable domain (rest looked up from reference TRBV7-8 and TRBJ1-5): GAGVSQSPRYKVAKRGQDVALRCDPISGHVSLFWYQQALGQGPEFLTYFQNEAQLDKSGLPSDRFFAERPEGSVSTLKIQRTQQEDSAVYLCASSLETANQPQHFGDGTRLSIL.

This clonotype was counted ten times or more. The chain is built from TRBV11-1 and TRBJ2-2; no reliable D call. CDR1 SGHAT and CDR2 FQDESV come from the germline V gene (reference sequence). The CDR3 extends over 16 amino acids. V lost 3 bases to trimming and J lost 0 bases, with 11 bases between them. This chain's CDR3 is CASSFLARANTGELFF. CDR3 nucleotide sequence: TGTGCCAGCAGCTTTCTGGCCAGAGCGAACACCGGGGAGCTGTTTTTT.

This clonotype has ten or more counts. This chain links TRBV20-1 with TRBJ2-1; 11 bases map to TRBD2. The CDR3 is made up of 14 amino acids. Per the germline V gene, CDR1 is DFQATT and CDR2 is SNEGSKA (reference sequence). Germline trimming cut 3 bases from V and 7 bases from J; bases unmatched to any gene: 5. CDR3 nucleotide sequence: TGCAGTGCTAGGTCGGTAGCGGGGGGGAATGAGCAGTTCTTC. Protein sequence: CSARSVAGGNEQFF.

The genes are TRBV4-1 and TRBJ2-2, with 9 positions matching TRBD2. This CDR3 spans 16 amino acids. Looked up from germline, CDR1 is MGHRA and CDR2 is YSYEKL. Losses at the gene ends were 5 bases for V and 4 bases for J; bases not matched to a gene: 8. This chain's CDR3 is CASSSRTSAGTGELFF. CDR3 DNA: TGCGCCAGCAGCTCCCGGACTAGCGCGGGCACCGGGGAGCTGTTTTTT.

This clonotype was observed many times. The chain recombines TRBV12-3 or TRBV12-4 with TRBJ2-7, with TRBD1 identical over 7 bases. Trimming at V came to 4 bases and at J to 4 bases, leaving 10 bases not matched to a gene. The CDR3 contains 15 residues. The CDR3 protein is CASSSARQGLYEQYF. The CDR3 bases are TGTGCCAGCAGTTCAGCGAGACAGGGCTTGTACGAGCAGTACTTC.

The CDR3 DNA sequence: TGTGCCAGTAGTATTTGGGAGCGGGCAGAGACCCAGTACTTC. It yields the protein CASSIWERAETQYF. The J gene is TRBJ2-5, the V gene TRBV19; weak D call: TRBD2 (6 bases). V lost 3 bases, J lost 4 bases, and 12 bases lay in between. The CDR3 totals 14 residues. CDR1 LNHDA and CDR2 SQIVND come from the germline V gene (reference sequence).

V gene TRBV6-5 combines with J gene TRBJ2-1, with a possible D match to TRBD1 (5 bases). The CDR3 sequence is 14 residues long. Looked up from germline, CDR1 is MNHEY and CDR2 is SVGAGI. V shed 2 bases and J shed 3 bases, with 8 bases lying between them. CDR3 DNA: TGTGCCAGCAGTTACAAGGACAACTACAATGAGCAGTTCTTC. Its translation: CASSYKDNYNEQFF.

This clonotype was detected ten times or more. This chain uses TRBV7-2 with TRBJ2-5; TRBD2 matches at 8 bases. CDR3 length: 18 residues. V was clipped by 1 base and J by 5 bases; unmatched bases: 15. Per germline, CDR1 SGHTA and CDR2 FQGNSA. The CDR3 region is CASSLGPAWTSHLETQYF. Here the CDR3 DNA reads TGTGCCAGCAGCTTAGGGCCCGCCTGGACTAGCCATTTGGAGACCCAGTACTTC.

V usage is TRBV15 and J usage is TRBJ1-5; D remains unclear. The CDR3 has 17 residues. Germline CDR1 LNHNV, CDR2 YYDKDF (reference sequence). The germline V and J ends were trimmed by 0 bases and 1 base, with 13 bases remaining between them. The CDR3 nucleotides read TGTGCCACCAGCAGAGATCTCGTCGGCAGAAGCAATCAGCCCCAGCATTTT. Translated: CATSRDLVGRSNQPQHF. Based on the CDR3 plus reference TRBV15 and TRBJ1-5, the full variable domain is DAMVIQNPRYQVTQFGKPVTLSCSQTLNHNVMYWYQQKSSQAPKLLFHYYDKDFNNEADTPDNFQSRRPNTSFCFLDIRSPGLGDTAMYLCATSRDLVGRSNQPQHFGDGTRLSIL.

This clonotype has a handful of counts. The V gene is TRBV20-1, the J gene TRBJ2-3, with 9 bases identical to TRBD2. There are 13 residues in the CDR3. V lost 3 bases and J lost 7; bases outside the gene matches: 5. CDR1 DFQATT and CDR2 SNEGSKA come from the germline V gene (reference sequence). The CDR3 sequence is CSARAGGANTQYF. DNA for the CDR3: TGCAGTGCTAGGGCGGGGGGGGCAAATACGCAGTATTTT.

The sample holds one count of this clonotype. The gene calls are TRBV12-3 or TRBV12-4 and TRBJ2-1, with TRBD1 matching 7 bases. With V trimmed by 6 bases and J by 2 bases, 4 bases remained unmatched. The CDR3 has 14 residues. In DNA form, the CDR3 reads TGTGCCAGCAGGACGACAGGGACCTACAATGAGCAGTTCTTC. This translates into CASRTTGTYNEQFF.

This clonotype was recorded a few times. The rearrangement links TRBV20-1 to TRBJ2-2, with 8 bases matching TRBD2. This CDR3 is built from 18 residues. Germline V gene lookup returns CDR1 DFQATT and CDR2 SNEGSKA (reference sequence). The trim removed 3 bases at V and 3 bases at J, leaving 15 bases unmatched. The CDR3, as DNA: TGCAGTGCTAGCGTTATCGCCGACACTAGCGGACACACCGGGGAGCTGTTTTTT. It specifies CSASVIADTSGHTGELFF.

This clonotype was counted at least ten times. The genes are TRBV6-1 and TRBJ1-4, with 8 bases identical to TRBD1. CDR1 is MNHNS, CDR2 SASEGT, per germline. Germline trimming cut 3 bases from V and 0 bases from J; bases unmatched to any gene: 0. The CDR3 is 15 residues long. The CDR3 here is CASSEGQATNEKLFF. The CDR3 DNA follows: TGTGCCAGCAGTGAGGGACAGGCAACTAATGAAAAACTGTTTTTT.

This clonotype was recorded a few times. V is TRBV12-3 or TRBV12-4 and J is TRBJ2-6; the D call may be TRBD1 or TRBD2 (6 bases each). V lost 1 base, J lost 0 bases, and 13 bases lay in between. The CDR3 consists of 18 residues. This CDR3 is CASSLGKGGSSGANVLTF. The CDR3 nucleotides read TGTGCCAGCAGTTTAGGAAAGGGGGGTAGCTCTGGGGCCAACGTCCTGACTTTC.

Ten or more counts support this clonotype. The CDR3, as DNA: TGCAGTGCCTTTTTTAGCGGGGGGGCGGTCACAGATACGCAGTATTTT. Its protein product is CSAFFSGGAVTDTQYF. The gene calls are TRBV20-1 and TRBJ2-3; TRBD2 agrees at 11 bases. CDR3 length: 16 amino acids. Germline CDR1 is DFQATT and CDR2 is SNEGSKA (reference sequence). J was trimmed by 2 bases and V by 6 bases; bases with no gene match: 10.

This clonotype was picked up many times. The chain combines TRBV7-9 with TRBJ1-2, with no clear D. Germline lookup yields CDR1 SEHNR and CDR2 FQNEAQ (reference sequence). The CDR3 runs to 12 residues. V was pared by 1 base and J by 11 bases, with 11 bases between. CDR3 DNA: TGTGCCAGCAGCTTAGTCCCCTTGACGTACACCTTC. Amino acids: CASSLVPLTYTF.

The table lists this clonotype with a count of one. The limits of the CDR3 on the DNA are not certain, so only TCRdb's listed CDR3 is given. This chain joins TRBV29-1 and TRBJ2-5; the D segment call TRBD1 is taken from the table without a DNA check. The CDR3 is 12 residues long, ends included. CDR1 and CDR2 from the germline V gene are SQVTM and ANQGSEA. CDR3 sequence: CSVEVGTGSRHF.

This clonotype was picked up many times. The CDR3 DNA reads TGTGCCAGCATAGTGACAGCTGACGAGCAGTACTTC. Translating gives CASIVTADEQYF. The rearrangement links TRBV2 to TRBJ2-7, with D possibly being TRBD1 (5 bases). Looked up from germline, CDR1 is SNHLY and CDR2 is FYNNEI. V shed 7 bases and J shed 5 bases, with 12 bases lying between them. CDR3 length: 12 residues.